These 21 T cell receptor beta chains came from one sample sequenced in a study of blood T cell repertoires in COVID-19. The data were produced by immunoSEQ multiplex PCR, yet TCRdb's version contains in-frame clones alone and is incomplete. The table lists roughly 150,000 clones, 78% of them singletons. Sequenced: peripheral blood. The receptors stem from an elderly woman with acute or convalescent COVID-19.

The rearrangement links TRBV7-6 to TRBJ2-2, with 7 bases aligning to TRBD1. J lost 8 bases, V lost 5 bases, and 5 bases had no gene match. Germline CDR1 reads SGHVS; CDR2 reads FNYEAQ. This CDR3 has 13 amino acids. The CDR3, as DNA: TGTGCCAGCAGCCGGACAGGCCCGGGGGAGCTGTTTTTT. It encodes CASSRTGPGELFF.

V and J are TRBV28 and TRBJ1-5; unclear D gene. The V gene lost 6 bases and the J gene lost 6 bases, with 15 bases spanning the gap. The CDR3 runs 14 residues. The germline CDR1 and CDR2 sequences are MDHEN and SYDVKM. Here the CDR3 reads CASRSAIRGQPQHF. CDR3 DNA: TGTGCCAGCAGGTCCGCTATACGAGGTCAGCCCCAGCATTTT.

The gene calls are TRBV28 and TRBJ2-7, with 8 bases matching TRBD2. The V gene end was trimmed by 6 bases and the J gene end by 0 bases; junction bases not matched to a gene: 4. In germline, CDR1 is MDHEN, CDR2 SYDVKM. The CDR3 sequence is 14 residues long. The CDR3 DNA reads TGTGCCAGCAGCACTAGCGGTTACTCCTACGAGCAGTACTTC. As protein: CASSTSGYSYEQYF. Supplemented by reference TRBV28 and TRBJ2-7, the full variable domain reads DVKVTQSSRYLVKRTGEKVFLECVQDMDHENMFWYRQDPGLGLRLIYFSYDVKMKEKGDIPEGYSVSREKKERFSLILESASTNQTSMYLCASSTSGYSYEQYFGPGTRLTVT.

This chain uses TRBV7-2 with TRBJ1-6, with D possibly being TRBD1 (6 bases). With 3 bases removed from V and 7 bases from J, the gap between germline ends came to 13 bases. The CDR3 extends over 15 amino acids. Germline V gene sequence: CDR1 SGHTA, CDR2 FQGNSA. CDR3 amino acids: CASSFGTYFNSPLHF. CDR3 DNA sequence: TGTGCCAGCAGCTTCGGGACATACTTCAATTCACCCCTCCACTTT.

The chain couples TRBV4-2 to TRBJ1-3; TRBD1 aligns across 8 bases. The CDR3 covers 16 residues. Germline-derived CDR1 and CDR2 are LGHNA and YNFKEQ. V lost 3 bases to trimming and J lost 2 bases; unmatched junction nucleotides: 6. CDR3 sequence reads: CASSHSKQGAGNTIYF. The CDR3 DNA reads TGTGCCAGCAGCCACAGCAAACAGGGGGCTGGAAACACCATATATTTT.

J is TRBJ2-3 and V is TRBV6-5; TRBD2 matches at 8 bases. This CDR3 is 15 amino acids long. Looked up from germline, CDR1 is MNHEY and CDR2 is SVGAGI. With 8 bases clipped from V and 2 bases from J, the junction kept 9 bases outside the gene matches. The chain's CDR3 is CASCIGGGYTDTQYF. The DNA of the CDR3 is TGTGCCAGCTGTATCGGCGGGGGGTACACAGATACGCAGTATTTT.

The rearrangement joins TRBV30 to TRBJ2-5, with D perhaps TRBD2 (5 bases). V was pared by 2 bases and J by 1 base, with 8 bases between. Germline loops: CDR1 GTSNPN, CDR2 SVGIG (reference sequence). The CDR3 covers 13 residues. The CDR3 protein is CAWSTGSQETQYF. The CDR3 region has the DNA TGTGCCTGGAGTACGGGGAGCCAAGAGACCCAGTACTTC.

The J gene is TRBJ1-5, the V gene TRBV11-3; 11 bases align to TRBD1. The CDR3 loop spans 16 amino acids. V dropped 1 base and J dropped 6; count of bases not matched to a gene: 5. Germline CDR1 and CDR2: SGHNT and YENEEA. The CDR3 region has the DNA TGTGCCAGCAGCTTAGGGGGACAGGGGGACGGTCAGCCCCAGCATTTT. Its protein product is CASSLGGQGDGQPQHF.

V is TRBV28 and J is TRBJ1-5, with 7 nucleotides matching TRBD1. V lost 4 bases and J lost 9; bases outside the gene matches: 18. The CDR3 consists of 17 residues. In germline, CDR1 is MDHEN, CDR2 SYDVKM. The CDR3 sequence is CASSSPVRQGPYAPQHF. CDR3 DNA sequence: TGTGCCAGCAGTTCCCCCGTCAGACAGGGCCCCTACGCGCCCCAGCATTTT.

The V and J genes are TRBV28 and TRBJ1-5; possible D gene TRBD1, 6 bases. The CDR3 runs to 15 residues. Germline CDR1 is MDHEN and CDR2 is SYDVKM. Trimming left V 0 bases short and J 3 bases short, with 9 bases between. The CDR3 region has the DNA TGTGCCAGCAGTTTATGGGGACATTCCAATCAGCCCCAGCATTTT. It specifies CASSLWGHSNQPQHF. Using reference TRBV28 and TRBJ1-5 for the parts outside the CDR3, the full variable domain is DVKVTQSSRYLVKRTGEKVFLECVQDMDHENMFWYRQDPGLGLRLIYFSYDVKMKEKGDIPEGYSVSREKKERFSLILESASTNQTSMYLCASSLWGHSNQPQHFGDGTRLSIL.

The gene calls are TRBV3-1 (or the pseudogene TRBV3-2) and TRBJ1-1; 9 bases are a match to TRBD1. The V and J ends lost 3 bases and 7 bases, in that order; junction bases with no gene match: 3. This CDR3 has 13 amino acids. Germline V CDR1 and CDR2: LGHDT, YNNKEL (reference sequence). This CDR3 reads CASSQRDRDEAFF. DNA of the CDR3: TGTGCCAGCAGCCAGAGGGACAGGGATGAAGCTTTCTTT.

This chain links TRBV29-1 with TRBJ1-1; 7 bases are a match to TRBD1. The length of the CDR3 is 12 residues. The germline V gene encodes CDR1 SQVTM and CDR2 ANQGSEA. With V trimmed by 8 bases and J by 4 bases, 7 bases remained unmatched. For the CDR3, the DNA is TGCAGCACCCGACAGGGCCCCACTGAAGCTTTCTTT. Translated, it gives CSTRQGPTEAFF.

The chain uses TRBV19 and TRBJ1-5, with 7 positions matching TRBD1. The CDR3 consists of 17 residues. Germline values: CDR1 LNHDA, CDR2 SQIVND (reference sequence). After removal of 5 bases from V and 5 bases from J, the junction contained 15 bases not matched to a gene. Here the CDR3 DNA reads TGTGCCAGTAGTGACAGGTTCAGGGGGAGACTGGATCAGCCCCAGCATTTT. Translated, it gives CASSDRFRGRLDQPQHF.

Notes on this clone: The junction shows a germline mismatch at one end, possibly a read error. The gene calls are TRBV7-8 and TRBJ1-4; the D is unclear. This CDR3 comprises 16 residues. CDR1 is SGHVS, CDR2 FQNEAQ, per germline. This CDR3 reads CASSIANGVQARKLFF. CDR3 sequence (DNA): TGTGCCAGCAGCATAGCCAACGGGGTTCAGGCACGAAAACTGTTTTTT.

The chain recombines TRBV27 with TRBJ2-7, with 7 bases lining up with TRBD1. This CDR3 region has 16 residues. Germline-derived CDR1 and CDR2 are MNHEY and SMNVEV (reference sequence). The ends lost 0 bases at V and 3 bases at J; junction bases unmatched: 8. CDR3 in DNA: TGTGCCAGCAGTTTATCTCCCGGGGCAGGGGGCTACGAGCAGTACTTC. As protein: CASSLSPGAGGYEQYF.

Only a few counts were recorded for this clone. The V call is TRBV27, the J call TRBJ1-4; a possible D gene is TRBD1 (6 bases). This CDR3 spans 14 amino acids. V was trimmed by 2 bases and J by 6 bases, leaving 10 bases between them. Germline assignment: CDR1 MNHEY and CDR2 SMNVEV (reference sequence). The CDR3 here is CASSLRQGYEKLFF. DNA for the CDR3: TGTGCCAGCAGTTTAAGGCAGGGGTATGAAAAACTGTTTTTT.

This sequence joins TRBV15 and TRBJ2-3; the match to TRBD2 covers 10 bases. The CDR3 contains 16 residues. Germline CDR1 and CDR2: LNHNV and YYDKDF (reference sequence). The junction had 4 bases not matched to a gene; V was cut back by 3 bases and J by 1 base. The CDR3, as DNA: TGTGCCACCAGCAGGGTAGCGGGGGGACGCACAGATACGCAGTATTTT. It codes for CATSRVAGGRTDTQYF.

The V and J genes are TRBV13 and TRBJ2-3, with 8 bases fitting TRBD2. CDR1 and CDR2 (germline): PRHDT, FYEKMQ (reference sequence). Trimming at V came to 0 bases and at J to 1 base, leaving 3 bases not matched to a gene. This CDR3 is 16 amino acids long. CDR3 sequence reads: CASSLGPTSGTDTQYF. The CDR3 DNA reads TGTGCCAGCAGCTTAGGACCGACTAGCGGCACAGATACGCAGTATTTT.

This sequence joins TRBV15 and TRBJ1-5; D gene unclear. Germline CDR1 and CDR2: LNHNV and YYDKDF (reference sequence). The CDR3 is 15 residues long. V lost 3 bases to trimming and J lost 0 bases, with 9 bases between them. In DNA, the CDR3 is TGTGCCACCAGCAGGGGAGGTGCTAGCAATCAGCCCCAGCATTTT. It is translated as CATSRGGASNQPQHF.

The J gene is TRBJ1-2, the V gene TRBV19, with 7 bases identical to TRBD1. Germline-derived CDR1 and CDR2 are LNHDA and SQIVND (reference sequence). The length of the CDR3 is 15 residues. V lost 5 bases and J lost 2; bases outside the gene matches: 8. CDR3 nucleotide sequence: TGTGCCAGTAGTGCATACAGGGGCTCAAACTATGGCTACACCTTC. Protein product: CASSAYRGSNYGYTF.

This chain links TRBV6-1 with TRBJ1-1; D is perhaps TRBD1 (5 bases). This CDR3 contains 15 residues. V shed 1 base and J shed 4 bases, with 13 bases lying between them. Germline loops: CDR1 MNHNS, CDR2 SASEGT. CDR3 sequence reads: CASSEGLFQGTEAFF. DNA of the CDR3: TGTGCCAGCAGTGAAGGCCTGTTTCAGGGCACTGAAGCTTTCTTT.